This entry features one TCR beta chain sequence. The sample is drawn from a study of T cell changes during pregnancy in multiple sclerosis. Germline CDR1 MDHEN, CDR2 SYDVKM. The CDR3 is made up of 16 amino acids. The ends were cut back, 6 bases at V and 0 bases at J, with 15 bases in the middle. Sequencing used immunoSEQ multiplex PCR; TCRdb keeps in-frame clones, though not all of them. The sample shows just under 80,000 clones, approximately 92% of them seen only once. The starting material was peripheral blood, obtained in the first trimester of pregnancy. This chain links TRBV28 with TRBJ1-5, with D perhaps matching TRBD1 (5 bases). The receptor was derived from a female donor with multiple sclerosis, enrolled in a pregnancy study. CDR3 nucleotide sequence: TGTGCCAGCAGGATGACAGCCTGGGATAGCAATCAGCCCCAGCATTTT. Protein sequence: CASRMTAWDSNQPQHF.